The 17 T cell receptor beta chains in this list originate from one sample, sequenced in a study of cytomegalovirus exposure and HLA in healthy donors. In the PCR, 60 Vbeta and 13 Jbeta primers were used. Clones were read by immunoSEQ multiplex PCR, and TCRdb kept only the in-frame ones, dropping some. The sample lists 160,000 or so clones; roughly four fifths were seen once. Sequencing input: PBMCs. The receptors derive from a man in his fifties or sixties in good health and CMV-seropositive.

V usage is TRBV7-9 and J usage is TRBJ1-2, with 7 bases aligning to TRBD1. The germline gives CDR1 SEHNR, CDR2 FQNEAQ (reference sequence). The CDR3 covers 14 residues. J was trimmed by 4 bases and V by 1 base; bases with no gene match: 3. The CDR3 region is CASSLGTGPYGYTF. DNA of the CDR3: TGTGCCAGCAGCTTAGGGACAGGCCCCTATGGCTACACCTTC.

This clone was recorded a few times. This chain links TRBV5-5 with TRBJ2-7; D is undetermined. The CDR3 has 14 residues. Germline CDR1 and CDR2: SGHKS and YYEKEE (reference sequence). Trimming cost V 1 base and J 3 bases, with 11 bases left between them. The CDR3 DNA reads as TGTGCCAGCAGCTTGTGGCCTTCTGGCTACGAGCAGTACTTC. This encodes CASSLWPSGYEQYF.

The rearrangement links TRBV7-2 to TRBJ2-4; 7 bases align to TRBD1. Losses at the gene ends were 3 bases for V and 1 base for J; bases not matched to a gene: 6. The CDR3 spans 16 residues. CDR1 and CDR2 (germline): SGHTA, FQGNSA. The CDR3 nucleotides read TGTGCCAGCAGCTTTCGTCAGGGGGATGCCAAAAACATTCAGTACTTC. It is translated as CASSFRQGDAKNIQYF.

This clone was observed a few times. The rearrangement joins TRBV7-8 to TRBJ1-2; perhaps TRBD1 as D (6 bases). Germline V gene lookup returns CDR1 SGHVS and CDR2 FQNEAQ. With 5 bases removed from V and 4 bases from J, the gap between germline ends came to 17 bases. The CDR3 totals 15 residues. CDR3 bases: TGTGCCAGCAGCGGGCTGACAGGAGCCCCCTATGGCTACACCTTC. Amino acid sequence: CASSGLTGAPYGYTF.

The genes are TRBV5-1 and TRBJ2-7, with D possibly TRBD2 on 5 matching bases. Trimming cost V 0 bases and J 3 bases, with 10 bases left between them. In germline, CDR1 is SGHRS, CDR2 YFSETQ. This CDR3 has 14 residues. The CDR3 sequence: CASSLVEGIYEQYF. CDR3 coding DNA: TGCGCCAGCAGCTTGGTTGAGGGAATCTACGAGCAGTACTTC.

This chain links TRBV2 with TRBJ2-3, with D possibly being TRBD2 (6 bases). Germline loops: CDR1 SNHLY, CDR2 FYNNEI. This CDR3 has 15 amino acids. V shed 2 bases and J shed 1 base, with 10 bases lying between them. CDR3 protein: CASSELRGGTDTQYF. CDR3 bases: TGTGCCAGCAGTGAATTGCGCGGGGGCACAGATACGCAGTATTTT.

The chain uses TRBV10-1 and TRBJ2-3; possibly TRBD1 for D (5 bases). Deletions cut 9 bases from V and 3 bases from J, with 13 bases between. Germline V gene sequence: CDR1 WNHNN, CDR2 SYGVQD (reference sequence). CDR3 size: 13 residues. The CDR3 reads CARKQDRTDTQYF. The CDR3 region has the DNA TGCGCCAGAAAACAGGACCGGACAGATACGCAGTATTTT.

The V and J genes are TRBV9 and TRBJ1-2; D is possibly TRBD1 (5 bases). The CDR3 is 16 amino acids. The germline gives CDR1 SGDLS, CDR2 YYNGEE. V was trimmed by 0 bases and J by 8 bases, leaving 20 bases between them. The CDR3 is CASSVVSAPLKGGYTF. CDR3 nucleotides: TGTGCCAGCAGCGTAGTGTCAGCACCCCTTAAGGGGGGCTACACCTTC.

This clone has just a few counts. The V and J genes are TRBV30 and TRBJ1-4; D remains unclear. The length of the CDR3 is 11 residues. Deletions cut 0 bases from V and 15 bases from J, with 11 bases between. Germline V gives CDR1 GTSNPN, CDR2 SVGIG (reference sequence). The CDR3 DNA sequence: TGTGCCTGGAGTGTTTCAGGCGGGGTGTTTTTT. It translates to CAWSVSGGVFF.

This clone was picked up a small number of times. J is TRBJ2-6 and V is TRBV18, with TRBD1 matching 9 bases. V shed 5 bases, J shed 2 bases, and the junction held 16 bases outside the gene matches. The CDR3 totals 20 residues. Per the germline V gene, CDR1 is KGHSH and CDR2 is LQKENI. The CDR3 nucleotides read TGTGCCAGCTCAGCCGCCTATCCGGGACAGGGAGCTCCTGGGGCCAACGTCCTGACTTTC. This codes for CASSAAYPGQGAPGANVLTF.

This chain links TRBV9 with TRBJ2-1; 10 bases match TRBD2. CDR3 length: 15 residues. Per the germline V gene, CDR1 is SGDLS and CDR2 is YYNGEE. The V and J ends lost 3 bases and 3 bases, in that order; junction bases with no gene match: 3. The CDR3 here is CASSATSGDYNEQFF. In DNA form, the CDR3 reads TGTGCCAGCAGCGCAACTAGCGGGGACTACAATGAGCAGTTCTTC.

This clone was observed a few times. The chain uses TRBV9 and TRBJ2-7; TRBD2 matches at 13 bases. The ends lost 0 bases at V and 2 bases at J; junction bases unmatched: 2. Germline V gives CDR1 SGDLS, CDR2 YYNGEE. This CDR3 comprises 16 residues. The CDR3 DNA is TGTGCCAGCAGCGTAGGACTAGCGGGAGGCACCTACGAGCAGTACTTC. Encoded protein: CASSVGLAGGTYEQYF. Looking up the rest from reference TRBV9 and TRBJ2-7 gives the full variable domain: DSGVTQTPKHLITATGQRVTLRCSPRSGDLSVYWYQQSLDQGLQFLIQYYNGEERAKGNILERFSAQQFPDLHSELNLSSLELGDSALYFCASSVGLAGGTYEQYFGPGTRLTVT.

V usage is TRBV2 and J usage is TRBJ1-2, with TRBD1 matching over 7 bases. Looked up from germline, CDR1 is SNHLY and CDR2 is FYNNEI. V shed 0 bases, J shed 4 bases, and the junction held 2 bases outside the gene matches. This CDR3 region has 14 residues. CDR3 sequence: CASSEAGGVYGYTF. The DNA for the CDR3 is TGTGCCAGCAGTGAAGCAGGGGGCGTCTATGGCTACACCTTC.

This chain joins TRBV5-5 and TRBJ2-7; D is possibly TRBD1 (6 bases). Germline CDR1 is SGHKS and CDR2 is YYEKEE (reference sequence). The V end was cut by 5 bases, the J end by 3 bases, with 12 bases between. The CDR3 is 13 residues long. CDR3 residues: CASRYRDNYEQYF. The CDR3 DNA follows: TGTGCCAGCAGGTACAGGGACAACTACGAGCAGTACTTC.

J is TRBJ1-2 and V is TRBV28; the D gene is possibly TRBD1 (5 bases). CDR1 and CDR2 (germline): MDHEN, SYDVKM. The V end lost 5 bases, the J end lost 6 bases, and 7 bases lay between the germline ends. The CDR3 sequence is 11 residues long. The CDR3 coding sequence is TGTGCCAGCAGTGCAGGGAATGGCTACACCTTC. Protein sequence: CASSAGNGYTF.

This CDR3 is CASRRQGSFTEAFF. The CDR3 DNA is TGTGCCAGTAGGAGACAGGGGAGTTTCACTGAAGCTTTCTTT. The J gene is TRBJ1-1, the V gene TRBV19; 8 positions match TRBD1. Germline CDR1 LNHDA, CDR2 SQIVND (reference sequence). Trimming took 6 bases from V and 4 from J; bases not matched to a gene: 7. This CDR3 contains 14 residues.

V is TRBV21-1 and J is TRBJ2-7; TRBD2 is the table's D call and was not checked against the DNA. TRBV21-1 is a pseudogene. The CDR3 is 16 residues long. CDR3: CASSTSASESTGEQYF. The CDR3 bases are TGTGCCAGCAGCACGTCGGCTAGCGAGAGCACTGGCGAGCAGTACTTC.